These 27 T cell receptor beta chains share one sample of origin, sequenced in a study of T cells in women clearing cervical HPV infection. Generated by immunoSEQ multiplex PCR, the TCRdb table keeps only in-frame clones and is missing some. The listing contains 20,000 to 25,000 clones. Specimen: blood buffy coat. The receptors derive from a woman between 18 and 70 years old with a cervical HPV16 infection that either progressed to CIN3+ or cleared (not recorded which).

A word on this clone: The read is 3 residues too short to cover the CDR3 end, so that end is filled in from the germline J gene. The chain uses TRBV12-5 and TRBJ2-2, with a possible D match to TRBD2 (5 bases). The CDR3 loop spans 15 amino acids. CDR1 and CDR2 (germline): LGHNT, FRNRAP. Trimming removed 6 bases from V and 0 bases from J, with 11 bases in between. This CDR3 is CASGPTRPNTGELFF. The sequenced CDR3 bases are TGTGCTAGTGGCCCTACTAGGCCGAACACCGGGGAG. The variable domain in full, with the rest retrieved from reference TRBV12-5 and TRBJ2-2, is DARVTQTPRHKVTEMGQEVTMRCQPILGHNTVFWYRQTMMQGLELLAYFRNRAPLDDSGMPKDRFSAEMPDATLATLKIQPSEPRDSAVYFCASGPTRPNTGELFFGEGSRLTVL.

The sequenced CDR3 bases are TGCAGTGCTACCAGACTAGCGGCAAGCTCCTACAATGAG. As protein: CSATRLAASSYNE. The whole CDR3 protein is CSATRLAASSYNEQFF. V usage is TRBV20-1 and J usage is TRBJ2-1, with 9 bases lining up with TRBD2. The read comes to an end 3 residues before the CDR3 does, leaving the germline J gene to fill in the end. This CDR3 is built from 16 residues. Looked up from germline, CDR1 is DFQATT and CDR2 is SNEGSKA (reference sequence). Trimming at V came to 4 bases and at J to 0 bases, leaving 7 bases not matched to a gene.

To note about this clone: Read sequence stops 3 residues before the CDR3 end, and the germline J gene provides the missing end. The J gene is TRBJ1-3, the V gene TRBV6-4, with D possibly TRBD1 on 6 matching bases. The V end was cut by 2 bases, the J end by 1 base, with 15 bases between. Germline V gene sequence: CDR1 MRHNA, CDR2 SNTAGT. The CDR3 is 17 amino acids. CDR3 region: CASSDPWTEISGNTIYF. CDR3 DNA (partial): TGTGCCAGCAGTGACCCTTGGACAGAAATTTCTGGAAACACC.

Notes on this clone: The read halts 3 residues ahead of the CDR3 end, with the missing end drawn from the germline J gene. This chain uses TRBV9 with TRBJ2-5; TRBD2 is a possible D gene (7 bases). The CDR3 spans 15 residues. Trimming stripped 4 bases from V and 5 bases from J, with 18 bases between. Germline-derived CDR1 and CDR2 are SGDLS and YYNGEE. The sequenced part of the CDR3 DNA is TGTGCCAGCAGCAGGCGGATGGGGGGGGCGGAGACC. Encoded protein: CASSRRMGGAET. The CDR3 as a whole reads CASSRRMGGAETQYF.

Here the CDR3 reads CSVVSLFSPLHF. The DNA read from the CDR3 is TGCAGCGTTGTTTCCCTTTTTTCACCC. J is TRBJ1-6 and V is TRBV29-1; unclear D gene. The read comes to an end 3 residues before the CDR3 does, leaving the germline J gene to fill in the end. The V and J ends lost 4 bases and 9 bases respectively, with 10 bases between them. Germline CDR1 SQVTM, CDR2 ANQGSEA. The CDR3 runs 12 residues.

A remark on this clone: The read ends 3 residues shy of where the CDR3 ends; the end is completed using the germline J gene. V is TRBV20-1 and J is TRBJ1-2, with 7 positions matching TRBD1. V was clipped by 4 bases and J by 1 base; unmatched bases: 9. Germline assignment: CDR1 DFQATT and CDR2 SNEGSKA (reference sequence). The CDR3 contains 15 residues. Here the CDR3 reads CSAKARAGGNYGYTF. The part of the CDR3 DNA that was read is TGCAGTGCTAAGGCTAGGGCAGGGGGTAACTATGGC.

Note on this clone: The CDR3 end falls 3 residues outside the read, so it is completed with the germline J gene. The chain uses TRBV6-2 or TRBV6-3 and TRBJ1-1; 7 bases agree with TRBD1. The V segment lost 0 bases and the J segment 4 bases; nucleotides outside the gene matches: 2. This CDR3 is built from 14 residues. The germline V gene has CDR1 MNHEY and CDR2 SVGEGT. The sequenced part of the CDR3 DNA is TGTGCCAGCAGTTACTCGTACAGGGGCACTGAA. Its protein product is CASSYSYRGTE. The full CDR3 protein is CASSYSYRGTEAFF.

Comments on this clone: The read falls 3 residues short of the CDR3 end, and the missing part is taken from the germline J gene. The chain employs TRBV28 and TRBJ2-2; the match to TRBD1 covers 12 bases. Trimming at V came to 5 bases and at J to 7 bases, leaving 14 bases not matched to a gene. Per the germline V gene, CDR1 is MDHEN and CDR2 is SYDVKM. The CDR3 has 18 residues. The CDR3 DNA, read in part, is TGTGCCAGCAGTGCTTCGCCCGGGACAGGGGGCGCTGTCGGGGAG. Protein sequence: CASSASPGTGGAVGE. The full CDR3 reads CASSASPGTGGAVGELFF.

With respect to this clone: The read halts 3 residues ahead of the CDR3 end, with the missing end drawn from the germline J gene. This sequence joins TRBV29-1 and TRBJ1-1; D is undetermined. The V end was cut by 4 bases, the J end by 5 bases, with 11 bases between. Germline loops: CDR1 SQVTM, CDR2 ANQGSEA. CDR3 length: 12 amino acids. The CDR3 region is CSVVADWTEAFF. The part of the CDR3 DNA that was read is TGCAGCGTTGTTGCGGATTGGACTGAA.

With respect to this clone: The sequence runs out 3 residues before the end of the CDR3; the remainder is reconstructed from the germline J gene. The chain employs TRBV6-2 or TRBV6-3 and TRBJ2-7, with D possibly TRBD2 on 6 matching bases. Germline values: CDR1 MNHEY, CDR2 SVGEGT. The CDR3 spans 15 residues. Trimming left V 7 bases short and J 3 bases short, with 19 bases between. Partial CDR3 DNA: TGTGCCAGCAACCCGGAGAGCGGGTTTGGCTACGAG. This sequence encodes CASNPESGFGYE. The CDR3 reads in full as CASNPESGFGYEQYF.

As to this clone: The CDR3 end is not reached by the read, which stops 3 residues before it; the germline J gene fills it in. The rearrangement joins TRBV11-3 to TRBJ2-2, with D perhaps TRBD1 (5 bases). Germline CDR1 SGHNT, CDR2 YENEEA. The CDR3 is 15 amino acids. The V end was cut by 5 bases, the J end by 1 base, with 11 bases between. Incomplete CDR3 DNA: TGTGCCAGCAGCCCAGGAACAGGGAACACCGGGGAG. Translating gives CASSPGTGNTGE. The whole CDR3 protein is CASSPGTGNTGELFF. The full variable domain, with the rest looked up from reference TRBV11-3 and TRBJ2-2, is EAGVVQSPRYKIIEKKQPVAFWCNPISGHNTLYWYLQNLGQGPELLIRYENEEAVDDSQLPKDRFSAERLKGVDSTLKIQPAELGDSAVYLCASSPGTGNTGELFFGEGSRLTVL.

On this clone itself: Read data end 3 residues before the CDR3 end; the end is taken from the germline J gene. The rearrangement links TRBV6-2 or TRBV6-3 to TRBJ1-2, with 11 bases fitting TRBD1. V was pared by 11 bases and J by 7 bases, with 3 bases of the junction left unmatched. This CDR3 region has 11 residues. CDR1 and CDR2 from the germline V gene are MNHEY and SVGEGT. Partial CDR3 DNA: TGTGCCGGACAGGGGGCCCGTGGC. Its protein is CAGQGARG. The whole CDR3 protein reads CAGQGARGYTF.

With respect to this clone: The CDR3 end lies 3 residues beyond the end of the read and is filled in from the germline J gene. The chain has TRBV6-2 or TRBV6-3 and TRBJ1-2; 8 nucleotides agree with TRBD1. Germline V CDR1 and CDR2: MNHEY, SVGEGT. The CDR3 is made up of 13 amino acids. Trimming at V came to 6 bases and at J to 5 bases, leaving 5 bases not matched to a gene. CDR3 in amino acids: CASRQGEFYGYTF. The DNA read from the CDR3 is TGTGCCAGCAGACAGGGGGAATTTTATGGC.

On this clone: Coverage ceases 3 residues before the CDR3 finishes, and the germline J gene fills in the end. This sequence joins TRBV2 and TRBJ2-5, with a tentative D call TRBD1 (6 bases). Germline V lookup: CDR1 SNHLY, CDR2 FYNNEI. The length of the CDR3 is 15 residues. V gave up 7 bases and J gave up 4 bases, with 19 bases separating them. The CDR3: CASTTNQAQGETQYF. The sequenced CDR3 bases are TGTGCCAGCACTACCAATCAGGCACAGGGAGAGACC.

On this clone itself: The read is 3 residues too short to cover the CDR3 end, so that end is filled in from the germline J gene. The V gene is TRBV6-2 or TRBV6-3, the J gene TRBJ2-1, with 8 bases fitting TRBD1. With 6 bases clipped from V and 4 bases from J, the junction kept 11 bases outside the gene matches. Per germline, CDR1 MNHEY and CDR2 SVGEGT. CDR3 length equals 16 residues. The sequenced CDR3 bases are TGTGCCAGCAGCATATCCAGCAGGGGGCTTTACAATGAG. Translated: CASSISSRGLYNE. The complete CDR3 reads CASSISSRGLYNEQFF.

Points on this clone: With the read ending 3 residues before the CDR3 end, the germline J gene is used to fill in that end. This sequence joins TRBV18 and TRBJ2-3; tentatively, D is TRBD1 (6 bases). From germline, CDR1 is KGHSH and CDR2 LQKENI. Trimming shortened V by 3 bases and J by 2 bases, and 9 bases separated the two germline ends. The CDR3 runs to 14 residues. The CDR3 here is CASSPDSNTDTQYF. The part of the CDR3 DNA that was read is TGTGCCAGCTCACCGGACAGTAACACAGATACG.

As to this clone: The CDR3 end falls 3 residues outside the read, so it is completed with the germline J gene. The chain combines TRBV19 with TRBJ2-5; 12 positions match TRBD2. The CDR3 covers 16 residues. Germline V CDR1 and CDR2: LNHDA, SQIVND (reference sequence). V was clipped by 4 bases and J by 1 base; unmatched bases: 4. The chain's CDR3 is CASSTGLAGTQETQYF. CDR3 DNA, as far as it was read: TGTGCCAGTAGTACAGGACTAGCGGGGACCCAAGAGACC. The variable domain in full, with the rest retrieved from reference TRBV19 and TRBJ2-5, is DGGITQSPKYLFRKEGQNVTLSCEQNLNHDAMYWYRQDPGQGLRLIYYSQIVNDFQKGDIAEGYSVSREKKESFPLTVTSAQKNPTAFYLCASSTGLAGTQETQYFGPGTRLLVL.

As regards this clone: Read data end 3 residues before the CDR3 end; the end is taken from the germline J gene. The chain uses TRBV5-1 and TRBJ2-7; possible D gene TRBD1, 6 bases. This CDR3 spans 12 amino acids. CDR1 SGHRS and CDR2 YFSETQ come from the germline V gene. The V end was cut by 4 bases, the J end by 3 bases, with 8 bases between. CDR3: CASSADSYEQYF. The CDR3 DNA, read in part, is TGCGCCAGCAGCGCGGACAGCTACGAG.

A word on this clone: The CDR3 goes on 3 residues after the read ends, and that part is filled in from the germline J gene. V is TRBV2 and J is TRBJ1-1; TRBD1 aligns across 11 bases. Germline values: CDR1 SNHLY, CDR2 FYNNEI. This CDR3 comprises 15 residues. J gave up 3 bases and V 6 bases, and 6 bases lay outside the gene matches. The CDR3 DNA, read in part, is TGTGCCAGCAGCCGAGAGGGACAGGGGGACACTGAA. Translated, it gives CASSREGQGDTE. The whole CDR3 is CASSREGQGDTEAFF.

A note on this clone: Sequencing ends 3 residues short of the CDR3 end; the germline J gene provides the rest. V and J are TRBV7-2 and TRBJ1-5; perhaps TRBD1 as D (5 bases). This CDR3 is built from 15 residues. The germline CDR1 and CDR2 sequences are SGHTA and FQGNSA. V shed 5 bases and J shed 0 bases, with 11 bases lying between them. The CDR3 reads CASSRDSHSNQPQHF. CDR3 bases read: TGTGCCAGCAGCCGGGACTCCCATAGCAATCAGCCC.

To note about this clone: The sequenced fragment ends 3 residues before the CDR3 boundary, so the rest is inferred from the germline J gene. The chain uses TRBV19 and TRBJ1-1, with D perhaps matching TRBD1 (5 bases). The CDR3 sequence is 13 residues long. With 5 bases removed from V and 1 base from J, the gap between germline ends came to 8 bases. Germline CDR1 and CDR2: LNHDA and SQIVND (reference sequence). This CDR3 is CASSETGNTEAFF. The DNA read from the CDR3 is TGTGCCAGTAGTGAAACAGGGAACACTGAA.

Comment on this clone: The read falls 3 residues short of the CDR3 end, and the missing part is taken from the germline J gene. The rearrangement links TRBV6-4 to TRBJ2-3; a weak D match, TRBD1 (5 bases). With 0 bases removed from V and 1 base from J, the gap between germline ends came to 5 bases. This CDR3 contains 14 residues. The germline V gene has CDR1 MRHNA and CDR2 SNTAGT. CDR3 DNA, as far as it was read: TGTGCCAGCAGTGACTCAGGGGGCACAGATACG. This sequence encodes CASSDSGGTDT. The complete CDR3 protein is CASSDSGGTDTQYF.

As for this clone: The read gets to within 3 residues of the CDR3 end, and the germline J gene fills in the rest. The V and J genes are TRBV30 and TRBJ2-7; TRBD1 aligns across 12 bases. Germline lookup yields CDR1 GTSNPN and CDR2 SVGIG (reference sequence). This CDR3 is built from 14 residues. The V gene end was trimmed by 4 bases and the J gene end by 5 bases; junction bases not matched to a gene: 6. CDR3 residues: CAWTPGQGADEQYF. CDR3 DNA, as far as it was read: TGTGCCTGGACTCCGGGACAGGGGGCGGACGAG. Drawing the rest from reference TRBV30 and TRBJ2-7, the complete variable domain is SQTIHQWPATLVQPVGSPLSLECTVEGTSNPNLYWYRQAAGRGLQLLFYSVGIGQISSEVPQNLSASRPQDRQFILSSKKLLLSDSGFYLCAWTPGQGADEQYFGPGTRLTVT.

In regard to this clone: The CDR3 extends 3 residues past the end of the read, so its final part is completed from the germline J gene. V gene TRBV19 combines with J gene TRBJ1-6; the D gene is possibly TRBD1 (6 bases). The CDR3 is 15 residues long. CDR1 LNHDA and CDR2 SQIVND come from the germline V gene (reference sequence). Trimming pared 4 bases from V and 6 bases from J, leaving 13 bases between. The CDR3 sequence is CASSRNRVANSPLHF. The sequenced part of the CDR3 DNA is TGTGCCAGTAGTAGGAACAGGGTTGCTAATTCACCC.

A remark on this clone: The read terminates 3 residues before the CDR3 end, so the remaining end is supplied by the germline J gene. The V call is TRBV30, the J call TRBJ1-2; the D gene is possibly TRBD1 (6 bases). The V gene's germline CDR1 is GTSNPN and CDR2 SVGIG (reference sequence). The CDR3 is 14 amino acids. Trimming took 3 bases from V and 4 from J, leaving 15 bases between them. The CDR3 here is CAWSRGRLSYGYTF. CDR3 DNA, as far as it was read: TGTGCCTGGAGCAGGGGCAGGCTGAGCTATGGC.

To note about this clone: Read coverage stops 3 residues before the CDR3 terminus; the germline J gene supplies the remainder. The rearrangement joins TRBV12-5 to TRBJ1-1; 8 bases map to TRBD1. This CDR3 has 16 amino acids. CDR1 is LGHNT and CDR2 is FRNRAP in the germline V gene. V gave up 2 bases and J gave up 1 base; unmatched junction bases: 6. The CDR3 DNA, read in part, is TGTGCTAGTGGTTTGATAGGGACAGGAGCGAACACTGAA. It translates to CASGLIGTGANTE. The full CDR3 reads CASGLIGTGANTEAFF.

The covered CDR3 bases are TGTGCCAGCAGCCACGGGCTAGCGGGGGGATACGAG. This translates into CASSHGLAGGYE. Given in full, the CDR3 is CASSHGLAGGYEQYF. The rearrangement uses TRBV7-2 and TRBJ2-7, with TRBD2 identical over 11 bases. The read stops 3 residues short of the end of the CDR3; the missing end is completed from the germline J gene. J was trimmed by 4 bases and V by 5 bases; bases with no gene match: 7. The CDR3 contains 15 residues. Germline loops: CDR1 SGHTA, CDR2 FQGNSA.